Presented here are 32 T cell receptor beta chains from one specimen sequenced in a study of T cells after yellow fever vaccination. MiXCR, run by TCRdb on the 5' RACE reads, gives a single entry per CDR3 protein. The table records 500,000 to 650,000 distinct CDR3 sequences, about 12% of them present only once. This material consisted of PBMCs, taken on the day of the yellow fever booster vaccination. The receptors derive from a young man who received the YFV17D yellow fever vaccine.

The CDR3 loop reads CASRVAGLYEQYF. Here the CDR3 DNA reads TGTGCCAGCAGAGTAGCAGGTCTCTACGAGCAGTACTTC. The chain recombines TRBV6-2 or TRBV6-3 with TRBJ2-7; D not resolved. Germline CDR1 reads MNHEY; CDR2 reads SVGEGT. The CDR3 loop spans 13 amino acids. The V end was cut by 6 bases, the J end by 3 bases, with 12 bases between.

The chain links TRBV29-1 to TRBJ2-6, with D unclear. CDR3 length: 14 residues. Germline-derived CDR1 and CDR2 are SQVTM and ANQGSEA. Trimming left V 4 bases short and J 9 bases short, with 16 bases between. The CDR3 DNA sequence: TGCAGCGTTGGGACGTCAAGGCCCATCAACGTCCTGACTTTC. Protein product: CSVGTSRPINVLTF.

CDR3 loop: CASSPTGQSSYEQYF. The CDR3 DNA sequence: TGTGCCAGCAGTCCTACGGGACAGTCCTCCTACGAGCAGTACTTC. V and J are TRBV6-1 and TRBJ2-7; 7 nucleotides match TRBD1. This CDR3 is built from 15 residues. CDR1 is MNHNS and CDR2 is SASEGT in the germline V gene. J gave up 0 bases and V 5 bases, and 7 bases lay outside the gene matches.

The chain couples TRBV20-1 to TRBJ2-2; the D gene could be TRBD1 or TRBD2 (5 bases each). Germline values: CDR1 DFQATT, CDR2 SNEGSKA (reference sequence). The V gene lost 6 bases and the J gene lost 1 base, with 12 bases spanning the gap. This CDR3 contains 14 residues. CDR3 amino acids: CSAKGPLNTGELFF. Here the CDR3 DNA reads TGCAGTGCCAAGGGACCGTTGAACACCGGGGAGCTGTTTTTT.

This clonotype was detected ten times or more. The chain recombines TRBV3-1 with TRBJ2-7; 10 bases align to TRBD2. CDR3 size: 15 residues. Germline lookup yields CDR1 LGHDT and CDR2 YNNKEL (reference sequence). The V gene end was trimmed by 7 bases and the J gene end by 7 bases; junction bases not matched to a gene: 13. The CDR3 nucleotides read TGTGCCAGCAAGGAGAGCGGGAGGGCCAAAGATGAGCAGTACTTC. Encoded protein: CASKESGRAKDEQYF.

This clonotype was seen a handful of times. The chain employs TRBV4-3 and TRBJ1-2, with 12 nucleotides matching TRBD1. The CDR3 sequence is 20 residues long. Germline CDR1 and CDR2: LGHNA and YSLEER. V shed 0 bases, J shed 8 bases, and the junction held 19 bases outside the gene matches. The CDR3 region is CASSQDLFPGPGQGAWGYTF. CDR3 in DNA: TGCGCCAGCAGCCAAGATCTGTTCCCGGGGCCGGGACAGGGGGCGTGGGGCTACACCTTC.

This CDR3 reads CAISSGGYQPQHF. The CDR3 nucleotides read TGTGCCATCAGCTCAGGGGGTTATCAGCCCCAGCATTTT. The rearrangement uses TRBV12-1 and TRBJ1-5; no check of the table's D call, TRBD1, against the DNA was made. TRBV12-1 is shown as a pseudogene. This CDR3 is 13 amino acids long.

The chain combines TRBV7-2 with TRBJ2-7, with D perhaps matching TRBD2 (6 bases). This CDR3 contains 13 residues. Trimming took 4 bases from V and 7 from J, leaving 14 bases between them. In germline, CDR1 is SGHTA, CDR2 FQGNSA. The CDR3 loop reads CASSYGDWQEQYF. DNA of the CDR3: TGTGCCAGCAGCTATGGGGACTGGCAAGAGCAGTACTTC. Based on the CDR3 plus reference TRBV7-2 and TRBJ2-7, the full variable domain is GAGVSQSPSNKVTEKGKDVELRCDPISGHTALYWYRQSLGQGLEFLIYFQGNSAPDKSGLPSDRFSAERTGGSVSTLTIQRTQQEDSAVYLCASSYGDWQEQYFGPGTRLTVT.

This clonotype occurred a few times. The CDR3 loop reads CASRRTAGKNIQYF. The DNA for the CDR3 is TGTGCCAGCAGGAGAACTGCTGGCAAAAACATTCAGTACTTC. The V call is TRBV7-2, the J call TRBJ2-4, with D unclear. The CDR3 covers 14 residues. Germline V gives CDR1 SGHTA, CDR2 FQGNSA. Trimming left V 6 bases short and J 3 bases short, with 12 bases between.

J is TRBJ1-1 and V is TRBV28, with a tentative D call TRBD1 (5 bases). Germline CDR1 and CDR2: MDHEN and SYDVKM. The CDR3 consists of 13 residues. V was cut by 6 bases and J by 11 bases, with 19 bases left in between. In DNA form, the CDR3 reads TGTGCCAGCAGCTTAGGGACCTATGGAAGGGCTTTCTTT. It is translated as CASSLGTYGRAFF. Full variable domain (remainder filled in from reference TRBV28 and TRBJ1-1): DVKVTQSSRYLVKRTGEKVFLECVQDMDHENMFWYRQDPGLGLRLIYFSYDVKMKEKGDIPEGYSVSREKKERFSLILESASTNQTSMYLCASSLGTYGRAFFGQGTRLTVV.

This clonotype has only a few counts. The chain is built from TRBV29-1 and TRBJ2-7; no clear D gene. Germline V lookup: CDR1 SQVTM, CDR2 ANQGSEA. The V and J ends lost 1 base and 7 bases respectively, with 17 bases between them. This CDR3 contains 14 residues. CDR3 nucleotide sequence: TGCAGCGTTGAAGGGGTAGGGAAAATTCGAGAGCAGTACTTC. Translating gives CSVEGVGKIREQYF.

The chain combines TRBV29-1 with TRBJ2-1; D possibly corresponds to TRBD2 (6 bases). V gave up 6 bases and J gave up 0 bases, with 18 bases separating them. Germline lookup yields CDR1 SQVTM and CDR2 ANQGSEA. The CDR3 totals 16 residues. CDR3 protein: CSVGGLGHLSYNEQFF. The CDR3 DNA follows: TGCAGCGTGGGGGGTTTAGGACACCTCTCCTACAATGAGCAGTTCTTC.

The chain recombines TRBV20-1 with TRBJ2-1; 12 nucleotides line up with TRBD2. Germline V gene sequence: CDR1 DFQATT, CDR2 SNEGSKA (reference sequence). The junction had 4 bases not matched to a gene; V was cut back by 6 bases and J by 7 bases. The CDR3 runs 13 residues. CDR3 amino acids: CSALTSGGNEQFF. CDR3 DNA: TGCAGTGCCCTGACTAGCGGGGGTAATGAGCAGTTCTTC.

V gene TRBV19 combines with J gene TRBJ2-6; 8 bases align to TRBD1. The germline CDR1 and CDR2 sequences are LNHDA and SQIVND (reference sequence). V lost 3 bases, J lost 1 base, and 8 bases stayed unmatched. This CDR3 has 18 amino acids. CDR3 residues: CASSILGQGNSGANVLTF. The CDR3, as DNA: TGTGCCAGTAGTATTTTAGGACAGGGAAATTCTGGGGCCAACGTCCTGACTTTC.

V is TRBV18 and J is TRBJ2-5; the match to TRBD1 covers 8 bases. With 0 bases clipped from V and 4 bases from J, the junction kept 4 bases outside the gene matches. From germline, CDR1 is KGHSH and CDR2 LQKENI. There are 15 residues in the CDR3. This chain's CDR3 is CASSPPQGAGETQYF. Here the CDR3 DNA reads TGTGCCAGCTCACCACCCCAGGGGGCTGGAGAGACCCAGTACTTC.

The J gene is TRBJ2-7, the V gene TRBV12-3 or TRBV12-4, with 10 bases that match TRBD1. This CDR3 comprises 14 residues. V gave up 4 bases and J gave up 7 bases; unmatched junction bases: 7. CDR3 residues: CASSSGTGEGEQYF. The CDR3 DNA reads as TGTGCCAGCAGTTCCGGGACAGGGGAGGGGGAGCAGTACTTC.

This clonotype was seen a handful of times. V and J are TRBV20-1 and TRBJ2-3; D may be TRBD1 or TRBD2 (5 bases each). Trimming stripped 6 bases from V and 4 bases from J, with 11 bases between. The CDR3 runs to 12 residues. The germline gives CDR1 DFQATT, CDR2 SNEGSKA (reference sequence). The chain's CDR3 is CSATMGADTQYF. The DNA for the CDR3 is TGCAGTGCGACTATGGGGGCAGATACGCAGTATTTT.

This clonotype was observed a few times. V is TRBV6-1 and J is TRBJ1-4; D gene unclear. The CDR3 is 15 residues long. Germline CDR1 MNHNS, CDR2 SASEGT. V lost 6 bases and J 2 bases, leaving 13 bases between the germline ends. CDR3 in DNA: TGTGCCAGCAGAACAGACTGGGCTACTAATGAAAAACTGTTTTTT. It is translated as CASRTDWATNEKLFF.

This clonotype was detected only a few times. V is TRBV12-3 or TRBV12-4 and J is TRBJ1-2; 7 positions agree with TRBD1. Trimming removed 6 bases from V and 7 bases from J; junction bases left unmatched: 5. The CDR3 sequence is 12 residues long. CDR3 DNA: TGTGCCAGCAGCTCTTACAGGGGTGGCTACACCTTC. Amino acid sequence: CASSSYRGGYTF.

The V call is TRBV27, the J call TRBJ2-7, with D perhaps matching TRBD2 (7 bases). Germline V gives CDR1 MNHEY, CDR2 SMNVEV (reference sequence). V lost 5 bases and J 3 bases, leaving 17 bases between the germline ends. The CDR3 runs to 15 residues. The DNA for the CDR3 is TGTGCCAGCAGTCCCTTAGGGAGGGGGAACTACGAGCAGTACTTC. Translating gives CASSPLGRGNYEQYF.

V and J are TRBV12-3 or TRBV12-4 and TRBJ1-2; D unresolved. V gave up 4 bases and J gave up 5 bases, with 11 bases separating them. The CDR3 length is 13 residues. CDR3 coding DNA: TGTGCCAGCAGTTCCAACAGTTTTTATGGCTACACCTTC. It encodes CASSSNSFYGYTF.

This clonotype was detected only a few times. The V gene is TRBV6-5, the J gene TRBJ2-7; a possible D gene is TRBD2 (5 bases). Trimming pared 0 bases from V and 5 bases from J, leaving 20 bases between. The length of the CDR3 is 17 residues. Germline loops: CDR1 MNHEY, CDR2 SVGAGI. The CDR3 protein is CASSYSPTRSVFHEQYF. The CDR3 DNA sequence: TGTGCCAGCAGTTACTCCCCAACTAGATCAGTTTTCCACGAGCAGTACTTC.

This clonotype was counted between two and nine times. CDR3 protein: CASSLRDAKLGLGEQYF. The CDR3, as DNA: TGTGCCAGCAGCTTACGGGACGCCAAACTAGGCCTGGGCGAGCAGTACTTC. The chain combines TRBV7-9 with TRBJ2-7, with D possibly being TRBD1 or TRBD2 (5 bases each). The CDR3 consists of 17 residues. Germline CDR1 is SEHNR and CDR2 is FQNEAQ (reference sequence). V dropped 2 bases and J dropped 6 bases, with 23 bases sitting between them.

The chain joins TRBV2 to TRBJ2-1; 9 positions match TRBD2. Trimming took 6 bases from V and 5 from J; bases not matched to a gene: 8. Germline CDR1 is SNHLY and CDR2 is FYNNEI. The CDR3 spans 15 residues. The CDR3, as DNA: TGTGCCAGCAGCGACCTAGTAGCGGGAGACAATGAGCAGTTCTTC. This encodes CASSDLVAGDNEQFF. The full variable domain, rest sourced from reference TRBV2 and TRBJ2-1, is EPEVTQTPSHQVTQMGQEVILRCVPISNHLYFYWYRQILGQKVEFLVSFYNNEISEKSEIFDDQFSVERPDGSNFTLKIRSTKLEDSAMYFCASSDLVAGDNEQFFGPGTRLTVL.

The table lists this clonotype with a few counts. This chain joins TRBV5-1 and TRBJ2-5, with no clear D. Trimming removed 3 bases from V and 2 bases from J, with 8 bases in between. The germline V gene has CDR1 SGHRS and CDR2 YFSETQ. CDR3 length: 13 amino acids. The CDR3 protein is CASSSGRQETQYF. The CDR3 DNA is TGCGCCAGCAGCTCGGGCCGGCAAGAGACCCAGTACTTC.

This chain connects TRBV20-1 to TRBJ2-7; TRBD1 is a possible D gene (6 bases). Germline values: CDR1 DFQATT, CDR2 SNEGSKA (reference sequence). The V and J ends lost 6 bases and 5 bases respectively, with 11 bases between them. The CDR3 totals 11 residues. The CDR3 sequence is CSARTAHEQYF. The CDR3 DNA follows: TGCAGTGCGAGGACAGCCCACGAGCAGTACTTC.

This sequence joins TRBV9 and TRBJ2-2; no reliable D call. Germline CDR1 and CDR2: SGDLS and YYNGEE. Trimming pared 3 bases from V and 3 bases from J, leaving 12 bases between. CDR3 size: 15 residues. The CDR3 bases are TGTGCCAGCAGCGCGTACCGGCAGGACACCGGGGAGCTGTTTTTT. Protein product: CASSAYRQDTGELFF.

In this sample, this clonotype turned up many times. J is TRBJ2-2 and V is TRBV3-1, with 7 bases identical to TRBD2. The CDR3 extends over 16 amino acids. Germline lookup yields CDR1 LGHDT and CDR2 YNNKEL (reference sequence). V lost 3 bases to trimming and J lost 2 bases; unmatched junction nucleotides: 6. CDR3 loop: CASSHTGGFNTGELFF. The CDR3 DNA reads TGTGCCAGCAGCCACACGGGAGGCTTCAACACCGGGGAGCTGTTTTTT.

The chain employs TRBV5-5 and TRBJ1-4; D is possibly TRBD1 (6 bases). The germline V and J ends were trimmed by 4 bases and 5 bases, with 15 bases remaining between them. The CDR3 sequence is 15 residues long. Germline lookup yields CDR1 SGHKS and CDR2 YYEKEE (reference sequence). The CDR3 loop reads CASSPPGGLNEKLFF. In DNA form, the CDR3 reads TGTGCCAGCAGCCCACCTGGGGGGCTCAATGAAAAACTGTTTTTT.

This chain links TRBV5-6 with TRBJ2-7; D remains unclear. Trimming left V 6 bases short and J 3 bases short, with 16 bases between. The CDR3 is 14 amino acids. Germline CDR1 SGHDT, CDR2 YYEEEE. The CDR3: CASTPGRLFYEQYF. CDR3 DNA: TGTGCCAGCACCCCTGGCCGTTTATTCTACGAGCAGTACTTC.

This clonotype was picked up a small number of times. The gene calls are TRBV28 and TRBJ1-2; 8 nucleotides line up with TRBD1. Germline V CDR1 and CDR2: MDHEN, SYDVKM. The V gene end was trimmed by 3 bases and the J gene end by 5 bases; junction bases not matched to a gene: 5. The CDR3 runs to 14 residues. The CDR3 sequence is CASSLEDREYGYTF. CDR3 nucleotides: TGTGCCAGCAGTTTGGAGGACAGGGAATATGGCTACACCTTC.

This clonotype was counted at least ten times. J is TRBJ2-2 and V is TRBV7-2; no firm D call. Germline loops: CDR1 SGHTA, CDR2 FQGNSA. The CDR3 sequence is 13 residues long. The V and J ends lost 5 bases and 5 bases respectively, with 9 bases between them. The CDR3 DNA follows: TGTGCCAGCAGCCTTCTTGGTACCGGGGAGCTGTTTTTT. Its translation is CASSLLGTGELFF.